Presented here are 25 T cell receptor beta chains from one specimen sequenced in a study of blood T cell repertoires in COVID-19. Data came from immunoSEQ multiplex PCR; TCRdb stores just in-frame clones and leaves some out. The repertoire consists of tens of thousands of clones, with about 82% occurring once and the leading ten covering 4.5% to 5.5%. Material: peripheral blood. The origin of the receptors is a middle-aged man with active COVID-19.

This clone showed up just a few times. CDR3 residues: CAISESSANYGYTF. The CDR3 coding sequence is TGTGCCATCAGTGAGTCGAGCGCGAACTATGGCTACACCTTC. This chain joins TRBV10-3 and TRBJ1-2; D is uncertain. Per germline, CDR1 ENHRY and CDR2 SYGVKD. The CDR3 sequence is 14 residues long. V lost 0 bases to trimming and J lost 2 bases, with 7 bases between them.

The V call is TRBV18, the J call TRBJ1-1; 10 bases agree with TRBD1. Germline V gene lookup returns CDR1 KGHSH and CDR2 LQKENI. The CDR3 loop spans 17 amino acids. V shed 1 base and J 4 bases; nucleotides not matched to a gene: 9. CDR3 DNA: TGTGCCAGCTCACCACGGGGACAGGGGTTTGGAAGCACTGAAGCTTTCTTT. Protein: CASSPRGQGFGSTEAFF.

This chain links TRBV5-4 with TRBJ1-4; TRBD1 agrees at 8 bases. The V segment lost 0 bases and the J segment 12 bases; nucleotides outside the gene matches: 10. The CDR3 length is 15 residues. Germline lookup yields CDR1 SGHNT and CDR2 YYREEE (reference sequence). CDR3 DNA: TGTGCCAGCAGCTTGGCGCAGGGGGCCGCTCGGGAACTGTTTTTT. It is translated as CASSLAQGAARELFF.

This clone was recorded a few times. The V gene is TRBV28, the J gene TRBJ1-5; 8 bases match TRBD1. There are 15 residues in the CDR3. The J segment lost 2 bases and the V segment lost 8 bases, leaving 8 bases of the junction unmatched. Germline CDR1 reads MDHEN; CDR2 reads SYDVKM. CDR3 sequence (DNA): TGTGCCAGCGACAAGGACAGGGTGGGCAATCAGCCCCAGCATTTT. It encodes CASDKDRVGNQPQHF.

This clone was counted once. The chain couples TRBV6-5 to TRBJ2-3, with D unresolved. Per germline, CDR1 MNHEY and CDR2 SVGAGI. The CDR3 is made up of 16 amino acids. The V end was cut by 0 bases, the J end by 0 bases, with 10 bases between. The DNA of the CDR3 is TGTGCCAGCAGTTACTCCAGAGGTGCCAGCACAGATACGCAGTATTTT. Encoded protein: CASSYSRGASTDTQYF.

This chain uses TRBV5-1 with TRBJ2-1; 9 bases are shared with TRBD1. CDR1 is SGHRS and CDR2 is YFSETQ in the germline V gene. Trimming removed 6 bases from V and 7 bases from J; junction bases left unmatched: 11. The CDR3 length is 15 residues. As DNA, the CDR3 is TGCGCCAGCATATTGGGACAGGGTTCCTTGAATGAGCAGTTCTTC. Its translation is CASILGQGSLNEQFF. Full variable domain (remainder filled in from reference TRBV5-1 and TRBJ2-1): KAGVTQTPRYLIKTRGQQVTLSCSPISGHRSVSWYQQTPGQGLQFLFEYFSETQRNKGNFPGRFSGRQFSNSRSEMNVSTLELGDSALYLCASILGQGSLNEQFFGPGTRLTVL.

The chain carries TRBV7-8 and TRBJ2-6; D remains ambiguous. The V gene lost 5 bases and the J gene lost 4 bases, with 15 bases spanning the gap. There are 16 residues in the CDR3. In germline, CDR1 is SGHVS, CDR2 FQNEAQ. CDR3 in amino acids: CASSQPTMPGANVLTF. CDR3 sequence (DNA): TGTGCCAGCAGCCAACCAACAATGCCCGGGGCCAACGTCCTGACTTTC. Full variable domain (missing parts from reference TRBV7-8 and TRBJ2-6): GAGVSQSPRYKVAKRGQDVALRCDPISGHVSLFWYQQALGQGPEFLTYFQNEAQLDKSGLPSDRFFAERPEGSVSTLKIQRTQQEDSAVYLCASSQPTMPGANVLTFGAGSRLTVL.

This clone has just one count. This sequence joins TRBV28 and TRBJ2-5; 7 bases agree with TRBD1. The J segment lost 1 base and the V segment lost 5 bases, leaving 4 bases of the junction unmatched. The CDR3 consists of 14 residues. Looked up from germline, CDR1 is MDHEN and CDR2 is SYDVKM. The CDR3 DNA is TGTGCCAGCAGTCTAAGACAGGGCCAAGAGACCCAGTACTTC. It specifies CASSLRQGQETQYF.

The chain is built from TRBV27 and TRBJ1-3; 10 bases line up with TRBD1. V lost 5 bases and J lost 0; bases outside the gene matches: 4. CDR3 length equals 16 residues. CDR1 and CDR2 from the germline V gene are MNHEY and SMNVEV (reference sequence). CDR3 residues: CASSPGQGFSGNTIYF. For the CDR3, the DNA is TGTGCCAGCAGTCCGGGACAGGGGTTCTCTGGAAACACCATATATTTT.

This chain joins TRBV19 and TRBJ1-1; no clear D. V lost 4 bases, J lost 6 bases, and 6 bases lay in between. The CDR3 spans 11 residues. Germline CDR1 is LNHDA and CDR2 is SQIVND (reference sequence). The CDR3 nucleotides read TGTGCCAGTAGTAGGCATGCTGAAGCTTTCTTT. It codes for CASSRHAEAFF.

The chain is built from TRBV28 and TRBJ1-2; perhaps TRBD1 as D (5 bases). The CDR3 runs 13 residues. Trimming removed 6 bases at V and 3 bases at J, with 11 bases between. Germline V lookup: CDR1 MDHEN, CDR2 SYDVKM. CDR3 DNA: TGTGCCAGCAGACTACAGGAGTACTATGGCTACACCTTC. Protein sequence: CASRLQEYYGYTF.

V usage is TRBV25-1 and J usage is TRBJ1-3; D may be TRBD1 (6 bases). Germline values: CDR1 MGHDK, CDR2 SYGVNS. This CDR3 is 17 amino acids long. Trimming took off 4 bases at V and 0 bases at J, with 16 bases between the two ends. This CDR3 reads CASSGRTEKTSGNTIYF. CDR3 DNA: TGTGCCAGCAGTGGACGGACAGAAAAGACCTCTGGAAACACCATATATTTT.

About this clone itself: One end of the junction is discordant with germline, which a read error may explain. The chain is built from TRBV19 and TRBJ2-1; D remains ambiguous. The CDR3 loop spans 13 amino acids. The germline CDR1 and CDR2 sequences are LNHDA and SQIVND (reference sequence). The CDR3 here is CASSPDSDNEQFF. The CDR3 DNA is TGTGCCAGTAGTCCAGACTCCGACAATGAGCAGTTCTTC. The whole variable domain, remainder taken from reference TRBV19 and TRBJ2-1, is DGGITQSPKYLFRKEGQNVTLSCEQNLNHDAMYWYRQDPGQGLRLIYYSQIVNDFQKGDIAEGYSVSREKKESFPLTVTSAQKNPTAFYLCASSPDSDNEQFFGPGTRLTVL.

This clone came up once. The chain has TRBV3-1 (or the pseudogene TRBV3-2) and TRBJ2-6, with no clear D. Trimming shortened V by 1 base and J by 2 bases, and 6 bases separated the two germline ends. The germline V gene encodes CDR1 LGHDT and CDR2 YNNKEL (reference sequence). The CDR3 consists of 15 residues. CDR3 bases: TGTGCCAGCAGCCAAGCTAGAGCTGGGGCCAACGTCCTGACTTTC. Translating it yields CASSQARAGANVLTF.

This clone was seen once. This chain connects TRBV4-3 to TRBJ1-5, with 8 bases lining up with TRBD1. Germline CDR1 is LGHNA and CDR2 is YSLEER. The junction had 10 bases not matched to a gene; V was cut back by 0 bases and J by 6 bases. The CDR3 totals 17 residues. CDR3 sequence (DNA): TGCGCCAGCAGCCAAGATCCAGTCAGGGGGCGAACTCAGCCCCAGCATTTT. Protein sequence: CASSQDPVRGRTQPQHF.

This sequence joins TRBV9 and TRBJ2-3; possibly TRBD2 for D (7 bases). Germline values: CDR1 SGDLS, CDR2 YYNGEE. The CDR3 consists of 15 residues. Trimming stripped 3 bases from V and 7 bases from J, with 18 bases between. This CDR3 reads CASSASRGASNTQYF. The CDR3 DNA is TGTGCCAGCAGCGCATCCCGGGGGGCCAGTAATACGCAGTATTTT.

V gene TRBV6-5 combines with J gene TRBJ2-1, with TRBD1 matching 7 bases. The germline gives CDR1 MNHEY, CDR2 SVGAGI. V was clipped by 7 bases and J by 3 bases; unmatched bases: 6. This CDR3 is 14 amino acids long. The CDR3 sequence: CASTETGSYNEQFF. CDR3 bases: TGTGCCAGCACCGAGACAGGGAGCTACAATGAGCAGTTCTTC.

The table lists this clone with a few counts. The rearrangement joins TRBV10-1 to TRBJ1-2; 10 bases match TRBD1. This CDR3 region has 17 residues. The V and J ends lost 2 bases and 1 base, in that order; junction bases with no gene match: 7. The germline V gene encodes CDR1 WNHNN and CDR2 SYGVQD (reference sequence). The CDR3 protein is CASSEGDRGRINYGYTF. The CDR3 DNA sequence: TGCGCCAGCAGTGAGGGGGACAGGGGCCGTATTAACTATGGCTACACCTTC.

The chain joins TRBV15 to TRBJ1-6; possible D gene TRBD1, 5 bases. The CDR3 loop spans 16 amino acids. CDR1 and CDR2 from the germline V gene are LNHNV and YYDKDF (reference sequence). With 0 bases removed from V and 8 bases from J, the gap between germline ends came to 14 bases. This CDR3 reads CATSRDLAMTDSPLHF. The CDR3, as DNA: TGTGCCACCAGCAGAGATTTAGCCATGACAGATTCACCCCTCCACTTT.

The rearrangement links TRBV4-3 to TRBJ2-3, with 12 bases fitting TRBD1. This CDR3 has 20 amino acids. The V segment lost 0 bases and the J segment 0 bases; nucleotides outside the gene matches: 10. The germline gives CDR1 LGHNA, CDR2 YSLEER. This chain's CDR3 is CASSQDPGTGGRTSTDTQYF. The CDR3 coding sequence is TGCGCCAGCAGCCAAGATCCCGGGACAGGGGGCCGGACTAGCACAGATACGCAGTATTTT.

V and J are TRBV7-2 and TRBJ1-1; TRBD1 matches 9 bases. After removal of 7 bases from V and 5 bases from J, the junction contained 11 bases not matched to a gene. This CDR3 contains 15 residues. Germline V gene lookup returns CDR1 SGHTA and CDR2 FQGNSA. Here the CDR3 DNA reads TGTGCCAGCAACCCCCAAACAGGGGGCTATACTGAAGCTTTCTTT. Translated, it gives CASNPQTGGYTEAFF.

The chain carries TRBV18 and TRBJ2-7; 7 bases fit TRBD1. The CDR3 is 13 amino acids. Germline assignment: CDR1 KGHSH and CDR2 LQKENI. V shed 6 bases, J shed 2 bases, and the junction held 4 bases outside the gene matches. The CDR3 region has the DNA TGTGCCAGCTCCGGACAGGTACCCTACGAGCAGTACTTC. The encoded protein is CASSGQVPYEQYF.

The chain links TRBV18 to TRBJ2-1; weak D call: TRBD1 (5 bases). The CDR3 contains 15 residues. With 3 bases removed from V and 3 bases from J, the gap between germline ends came to 12 bases. Germline loops: CDR1 KGHSH, CDR2 LQKENI. The DNA for the CDR3 is TGTGCCAGCTCACCGACAGAAACCTACTACAATGAGCAGTTCTTC. Translation: CASSPTETYYNEQFF. The full variable domain, completed using reference TRBV18 and TRBJ2-1, is NAGVMQNPRHLVRRRGQEARLRCSPMKGHSHVYWYRQLPEEGLKFMVYLQKENIIDESGMPKERFSAEFPKEGPSILRIQQVVRGDSAAYFCASSPTETYYNEQFFGPGTRLTVL.

This clone was seen only a few times. The rearrangement uses TRBV5-1 and TRBJ2-5; 8 nucleotides match TRBD2. Trimming removed 3 bases from V and 4 bases from J; junction bases left unmatched: 8. The germline gives CDR1 SGHRS, CDR2 YFSETQ. The CDR3 sequence is 15 residues long. The CDR3 protein is CASSYSGTSPETQYF. The DNA of the CDR3 is TGCGCCAGCAGCTACTCCGGGACTAGTCCAGAGACCCAGTACTTC.

The rearrangement joins TRBV2 to TRBJ2-7; possibly TRBD1 for D (6 bases). The CDR3 is made up of 14 amino acids. V was cut by 2 bases and J by 5 bases, with 13 bases left in between. Germline V gene data show CDR1 as SNHLY and CDR2 as FYNNEI. CDR3 sequence (DNA): TGTGCCAGCAGTGAACCCCACAGGGTTGACGAGCAGTACTTC. As protein: CASSEPHRVDEQYF.